What follows are 31 T cell receptor beta chains derived from one specimen sequenced in a study of patients and donors after allogeneic stem cell transplantation. TCRdb recomputed calls from the RT-PCR reads with MiXCR, one row per CDR3 protein. The sample contains approximately 410,000 distinct CDR3 sequences, 16% of which appear only once. The sample comprised blood, either unsorted or a sorted T cell fraction (not recorded which). The receptors originated from a human donor who was either an allogeneic HSCT recipient or a stem cell or donor lymphocyte infusion donor (not recorded which). It is not recorded whose cells these are; they may come from a transplant donor.

This clonotype was found a few times. The chain links TRBV11-2 to TRBJ2-2, with 7 bases matching TRBD2. Germline V lookup: CDR1 SGHAT, CDR2 FQNNGV. Trimming cost V 5 bases and J 5 bases; bases outside gene matches: 8. The CDR3 has 15 residues. DNA of the CDR3: TGTGCCAGCAGCCTCAGCGGGGCGAGGACCGGGGAGCTGTTTTTT. It yields the protein CASSLSGARTGELFF.

V and J are TRBV19 and TRBJ2-7; 8 positions agree with TRBD2. V dropped 1 base and J dropped 4; count of bases not matched to a gene: 9. The CDR3 extends over 16 amino acids. Germline V gives CDR1 LNHDA, CDR2 SQIVND (reference sequence). The CDR3 region is CASSIVKVAGLYEQYF. Here the CDR3 DNA reads TGTGCCAGTAGTATAGTGAAGGTAGCGGGACTTTACGAGCAGTACTTC. The full variable domain, rest sourced from reference TRBV19 and TRBJ2-7, is DGGITQSPKYLFRKEGQNVTLSCEQNLNHDAMYWYRQDPGQGLRLIYYSQIVNDFQKGDIAEGYSVSREKKESFPLTVTSAQKNPTAFYLCASSIVKVAGLYEQYFGPGTRLTVT.

The V gene is TRBV18, the J gene TRBJ2-2; possibly TRBD1 or TRBD2 for D (5 bases each). Trimming cost V 6 bases and J 4 bases, with 12 bases left between them. The CDR3 runs 14 residues. The germline V gene has CDR1 KGHSH and CDR2 LQKENI. In nucleotides, the CDR3 is TGTGCCAGCTCTCGAGGGACGGCCACCGGGGAGCTGTTTTTT. This codes for CASSRGTATGELFF.

The chain uses TRBV7-9 and TRBJ2-6; 8 bases line up with TRBD1. The CDR3 has 17 amino acids. V trimming: 7 bases; J trimming: 0 bases; junction bases outside the gene matches: 8. CDR1 SEHNR and CDR2 FQNEAQ come from the germline V gene (reference sequence). This CDR3 is CASTRTGRSSGANVLTF. The CDR3 DNA reads as TGTGCCAGCACCCGGACAGGGAGGAGCTCTGGGGCCAACGTCCTGACTTTC.

There are a few counts of this clonotype. This sequence joins TRBV5-4 and TRBJ2-2, with D possibly TRBD1 on 5 matching bases. The CDR3 extends over 15 amino acids. Germline V gene sequence: CDR1 SGHNT, CDR2 YYREEE (reference sequence). Between the trimmed V and J ends, which lost 0 bases and 3 bases, there was a span of 9 bases. The CDR3 is CASSLGGADTGELFF. For the CDR3, the DNA is TGTGCCAGCAGCTTGGGTGGGGCGGACACCGGGGAGCTGTTTTTT.

As DNA, the CDR3 is TGTGCCAGCAGCTTAAAACCCACTTACTCTGGAAACACCATATATTTT. This gives the protein CASSLKPTYSGNTIYF. The chain has TRBV5-8 and TRBJ1-3; D unresolved. Germline CDR1 and CDR2: SGHTS and YDEGEE. Between the trimmed V and J ends, which lost 2 bases and 0 bases, there was a span of 12 bases. The CDR3 is 16 amino acids.

Many counts were recorded for this clonotype. The chain uses TRBV12-3 or TRBV12-4 and TRBJ2-1; 10 bases map to TRBD1. V lost 5 bases to trimming and J lost 8 bases; unmatched junction nucleotides: 3. The CDR3 sequence is 13 residues long. In nucleotides, the CDR3 is TGTGCCAGCAGTACGACAGGGGGCGATGAGCAGTTCTTC. Its translation is CASSTTGGDEQFF.

About this clonotype: Relative to the germline gene, one junction end is altered; a read error may explain this. The chain is built from TRBV6-6 and TRBJ2-7; maybe TRBD2 (6 bases). Germline CDR1 reads MNHNY; CDR2 reads SVGAGI (reference sequence). This CDR3 has 11 amino acids. The CDR3 loop is CASSRLKGTHF. The CDR3 DNA reads TGTGCCAGCAGTCGACTCAAGGGGACTCACTTC.

The chain couples TRBV6-5 to TRBJ2-2, with TRBD2 matching over 13 bases. The ends lost 1 base at V and 7 bases at J; junction bases unmatched: 6. The length of the CDR3 is 17 residues. Germline loops: CDR1 MNHEY, CDR2 SVGAGI. The CDR3 loop reads CASSYLSRLAGGGELFF. The CDR3 region has the DNA TGTGCCAGCAGTTACTTATCGAGACTAGCGGGGGGCGGGGAGCTGTTTTTT.

This rearrangement joins TRBV27 to TRBJ2-2; 11 bases match TRBD2. Unmatched junction bases numbered 7, after V lost 4 bases and J lost 6 bases. Germline V CDR1 and CDR2: MNHEY, SMNVEV (reference sequence). The CDR3 runs 16 residues. CDR3 coding DNA: TGTGCCAGCAGTTCCACGATAGCGGGAGGGCCCGGGGAGCTGTTTTTT. Translation: CASSSTIAGGPGELFF.

The gene calls are TRBV9 and TRBJ2-7; D possibly corresponds to TRBD2 (5 bases). Germline loops: CDR1 SGDLS, CDR2 YYNGEE. The CDR3 is made up of 12 amino acids. V gave up 4 bases and J gave up 5 bases, with 10 bases separating them. The CDR3, as DNA: TGTGCCAGCAGCCCGGGAAAGGACGAGCAGTACTTC. Encoded protein: CASSPGKDEQYF.

V and J are TRBV4-2 and TRBJ2-7, with D hard to call. Germline CDR1 reads LGHNA; CDR2 reads YNFKEQ. V lost 0 bases and J 0 bases, leaving 3 bases between the germline ends. CDR3 length equals 13 residues. This CDR3 reads CASSQETSYEQYF. The CDR3 DNA is TGTGCCAGCAGCCAAGAAACCTCCTACGAGCAGTACTTC.

DNA for the CDR3: TGTGCCAGCAGTTTGTCTAGCGGGAGCTATGAGCAGTTCTTC. Encoded protein: CASSLSSGSYEQFF. The rearrangement uses TRBV27 and TRBJ2-1, with TRBD2 matching over 10 bases. Germline V gene data show CDR1 as MNHEY and CDR2 as SMNVEV (reference sequence). This CDR3 is 14 amino acids long. Trimming at V came to 3 bases and at J to 8 bases, leaving 4 bases not matched to a gene.

The rearrangement joins TRBV3-1 to TRBJ2-3, with D perhaps given as TRBD1 or TRBD2 (6 bases each). Trimming took off 2 bases at V and 1 base at J, with 10 bases between the two ends. The CDR3 has 15 amino acids. The germline gives CDR1 LGHDT, CDR2 YNNKEL (reference sequence). The chain's CDR3 is CASSQRGRRTDTQYF. CDR3 in DNA: TGTGCCAGCAGCCAACGGGGGCGTCGCACAGATACGCAGTATTTT.

This chain links TRBV5-4 with TRBJ2-3; D is perhaps TRBD2 (6 bases). Per the germline V gene, CDR1 is SGHNT and CDR2 is YYREEE (reference sequence). V was pared by 2 bases and J by 4 bases, with 17 bases between. The CDR3 covers 16 residues. The CDR3 bases are TGTGCCAGCAGCTTTAGGTCTAGCGCTAGAGCAGATACGCAGTATTTT. Translated, it gives CASSFRSSARADTQYF.

A few counts support this clonotype. J is TRBJ2-3 and V is TRBV3-1; D possibly corresponds to TRBD2 (6 bases). Germline CDR1 is LGHDT and CDR2 is YNNKEL (reference sequence). This CDR3 comprises 16 residues. V dropped 0 bases and J dropped 4 bases, with 14 bases sitting between them. The CDR3 nucleotides read TGTGCCAGCAGCCAAGATTGGGGGGTAGTTGCAGATACGCAGTATTTT. It encodes CASSQDWGVVADTQYF.

This clonotype has a count of ten or more. The CDR3: CASSLAGGTYEQYF. The DNA of the CDR3 is TGTGCCAGCAGTCTGGCGGGAGGAACCTACGAGCAGTACTTC. The chain recombines TRBV12-3 or TRBV12-4 with TRBJ2-7, with 8 bases identical to TRBD2. V was pared by 5 bases and J by 2 bases, with 5 bases of the junction left unmatched. The CDR3 covers 14 residues.

This chain uses TRBV19 with TRBJ1-4; D uncertain. The V gene's germline CDR1 is LNHDA and CDR2 SQIVND (reference sequence). CDR3 length: 12 amino acids. V was pared by 7 bases and J by 10 bases, with 13 bases between. The CDR3 here is CASTLSSGKLFF. The DNA for the CDR3 is TGTGCCAGTACCTTGTCGTCGGGAAAACTGTTTTTT. The full variable domain, completed using reference TRBV19 and TRBJ1-4, is DGGITQSPKYLFRKEGQNVTLSCEQNLNHDAMYWYRQDPGQGLRLIYYSQIVNDFQKGDIAEGYSVSREKKESFPLTVTSAQKNPTAFYLCASTLSSGKLFFGSGTQLSVL.

The chain recombines TRBV20-1 with TRBJ1-5; D gene uncertain. CDR1 is DFQATT, CDR2 SNEGSKA, per germline (reference sequence). The CDR3 runs to 14 residues. V was shortened by 0 bases and J by 0 bases, with 6 bases between the two germline ends. The CDR3 is CSAREGSSNQPQHF. For the CDR3, the DNA is TGCAGTGCTAGAGAGGGAAGTAGCAATCAGCCCCAGCATTTT.

In nucleotides, the CDR3 is TGTGCCAGCAGTTTTATAGGGTACCGAAAGAATGAGCAGTTCTTC. Translation gives CASSFIGYRKNEQFF. V is TRBV28 and J is TRBJ2-1; D is uncertain. V lost 3 bases and J 7 bases, leaving 16 bases between the germline ends. There are 15 residues in the CDR3. The germline gives CDR1 MDHEN, CDR2 SYDVKM.

A few counts support this clonotype. The rearrangement joins TRBV6-5 to TRBJ2-2; 9 bases map to TRBD2. V gave up 2 bases and J gave up 4 bases; unmatched junction bases: 5. The CDR3 is made up of 16 amino acids. Germline assignment: CDR1 MNHEY and CDR2 SVGAGI. The CDR3 bases are TGTGCCAGCAGTTACGGGGCGGGGGGGACCACCGGGGAGCTGTTTTTT. Its protein product is CASSYGAGGTTGELFF.

The rearrangement joins TRBV7-2 to TRBJ1-6; D is uncertain. Between the trimmed V and J ends, which lost 5 bases and 7 bases, there was a span of 15 bases. The germline V gene encodes CDR1 SGHTA and CDR2 FQGNSA. The CDR3 spans 15 residues. The CDR3 loop reads CASSVQRTENSPLHF. CDR3 DNA sequence: TGTGCCAGCAGCGTACAAAGGACGGAGAATTCACCCCTCCACTTT. The full variable domain, its missing parts supplied by reference TRBV7-2 and TRBJ1-6, is GAGVSQSPSNKVTEKGKDVELRCDPISGHTALYWYRQSLGQGLEFLIYFQGNSAPDKSGLPSDRFSAERTGGSVSTLTIQRTQQEDSAVYLCASSVQRTENSPLHFGNGTRLTVT.

This chain joins TRBV20-1 and TRBJ1-6; maybe TRBD1 (6 bases). Trimming took off 1 base at V and 7 bases at J, with 11 bases between the two ends. The length of the CDR3 is 14 residues. From germline, CDR1 is DFQATT and CDR2 SNEGSKA (reference sequence). Here the CDR3 reads CSARGAGENSPLHF. The CDR3 coding sequence is TGCAGTGCTAGAGGTGCAGGGGAAAATTCACCCCTCCACTTT.

CDR3 residues: CASSLWRGVTYEQYF. Written as DNA, the CDR3 is TGTGCCAGCAGTTTATGGCGGGGGGTGACCTACGAGCAGTACTTC. The chain links TRBV28 to TRBJ2-7, with 8 bases that match TRBD2. Losses at the gene ends were 0 bases for V and 2 bases for J; bases not matched to a gene: 3. The V gene's germline CDR1 is MDHEN and CDR2 SYDVKM. This CDR3 region has 15 residues.

The rearrangement links TRBV4-2 to TRBJ2-5; 8 positions agree with TRBD2. Trimming took 1 base from V and 1 from J; bases not matched to a gene: 5. CDR3 length equals 16 residues. CDR1 and CDR2 from the germline V gene are LGHNA and YNFKEQ. The CDR3 loop reads CASSQGPGGTQETQYF. CDR3 DNA sequence: TGTGCCAGCAGCCAAGGTCCGGGAGGGACCCAAGAGACCCAGTACTTC.

This clonotype was counted at least ten times. The chain links TRBV12-3 or TRBV12-4 to TRBJ2-1, with D unclear. V lost 3 bases and J lost 0, with 6 bases in between. CDR3 length equals 14 residues. CDR3 in amino acids: CASSFSSSYNEQFF. The DNA of the CDR3 is TGTGCCAGCAGTTTCTCGAGCTCCTACAATGAGCAGTTCTTC.

The V and J genes are TRBV12-3 or TRBV12-4 and TRBJ2-1; the match to TRBD2 covers 8 bases. CDR3 length equals 16 residues. V was clipped by 0 bases and J by 5 bases; unmatched bases: 6. This CDR3 is CASSLALAGGNNEQFF. As DNA, the CDR3 is TGTGCCAGCAGTTTAGCCCTCGCGGGGGGCAACAATGAGCAGTTCTTC.

The V and J genes are TRBV20-1 and TRBJ1-5, with 7 nucleotides matching TRBD1. This CDR3 has 14 residues. V lost 2 bases, J lost 4 bases, and 5 bases stayed unmatched. The V gene's germline CDR1 is DFQATT and CDR2 SNEGSKA (reference sequence). CDR3 residues: CSARPGTANQPQHF. The CDR3, as DNA: TGCAGTGCTAGACCCGGGACAGCGAATCAGCCCCAGCATTTT.

This clonotype was seen only a few times. The gene calls are TRBV28 and TRBJ2-7, with D possibly being TRBD1 or TRBD2 (5 bases each). CDR1 and CDR2 (germline): MDHEN, SYDVKM. This CDR3 has 15 residues. The V end lost 5 bases, the J end lost 0 bases, and 14 bases lay between the germline ends. The CDR3 sequence: CASSPPGPSSYEQYF. Written as DNA, the CDR3 is TGTGCCAGCAGTCCCCCGGGACCCAGCTCCTACGAGCAGTACTTC.

This clonotype has more than one count but fewer than ten. The rearrangement uses TRBV20-1 and TRBJ1-6; D uncertain. CDR1 is DFQATT and CDR2 is SNEGSKA in the germline V gene (reference sequence). The CDR3 runs 12 residues. The V gene lost 0 bases and the J gene lost 10 bases, with 7 bases spanning the gap. CDR3 protein: CSAREAGSPLHF. CDR3 DNA: TGCAGTGCTAGAGAGGCGGGCTCACCCCTCCACTTT.

This clonotype has ten or more counts. The CDR3 region is CSARSRWREPYEQYF. The CDR3 nucleotides are TGCAGTGCTCGTTCCCGTTGGAGGGAGCCCTACGAGCAGTACTTC. This chain links TRBV20-1 with TRBJ2-7; possible D gene TRBD2, 6 bases. This CDR3 is 15 amino acids long. Trimming cost V 5 bases and J 2 bases, with 19 bases left between them. Germline V gene sequence: CDR1 DFQATT, CDR2 SNEGSKA (reference sequence).